These 24 T cell receptor beta chains share one sample of origin, sequenced in a study of CD8+CD57+ T cells in acquired aplastic anemia (dated by TCRdb to 2016 to 2018). The sample was run on an Illumina HiSeq 2000. Profiling of TCR beta VDJ combinations and CDR3 sequences used genomic DNA as the template. The public reads were reanalyzed by TCRdb: fastp trimming at Q25, MiXCR alignment, in-frame beta chains only. CDR3 protein duplicates are merged, each entry listing the most common genes and DNA. The sample table lists some 130,000 distinct CDR3 sequences, 40% to 60% of them with a count of one. The ten most abundant clones make up about 2.7% of the sample. The sample comprised sorted CD4+, CD8+, or CD8+CD57+ T cells (not recorded which) from PBMCs. All receptors derive from a human donor in good health, serving as a control.

V and J are TRBV6-2 or TRBV6-3 and TRBJ2-1; no definite D call. The CDR3 totals 16 residues. CDR1 and CDR2 (germline): MNHEY, SVGEGT. V was pared by 6 bases and J by 5 bases, with 20 bases between. CDR3 DNA: TGTGCCAGCAGGTCACTGACAACCGGGTCCAACAATGAGCAGTTCTTC. Translating it yields CASRSLTTGSNNEQFF.

This clonotype was seen once. A much larger clone is a single base away; this may be a read error. V and J are TRBV5-1 and TRBJ1-4; the D gene is possibly TRBD1 (6 bases). The CDR3 is 15 amino acids. The germline gives CDR1 SGHRS, CDR2 YFSETQ. In DNA, the CDR3 is TGCGCCAGCAGCTTGGGGGGGGCGGAGGATGAAGAACTGTTTTTT. It specifies CASSLGGAEDEELFF.

This clonotype was recorded many times. The J gene is TRBJ2-3, the V gene TRBV6-1; 14 bases line up with TRBD2. Losses at the gene ends were 3 bases for V and 0 bases for J; bases not matched to a gene: 8. Germline V gene lookup returns CDR1 MNHNS and CDR2 SASEGT. This CDR3 is built from 19 residues. The CDR3: CASSDLGLAGGPSTDTQYF. The CDR3 DNA reads TGTGCCAGCAGTGACCTCGGACTAGCGGGGGGACCAAGCACAGATACGCAGTATTTT.

CDR3 coding DNA: TGTGCCAGCAGCCCCCAACAGGGGGACACCGGGGAGCTGTTTTTT. Translating gives CASSPQQGDTGELFF. The chain has TRBV6-4 and TRBJ2-2; TRBD1 aligns across 8 bases. The CDR3 extends over 15 amino acids. V shed 6 bases, J shed 3 bases, and the junction held 6 bases outside the gene matches. Germline CDR1 is MRHNA and CDR2 is SNTAGT.

V and J are TRBV10-3 and TRBJ2-3, with 7 positions matching TRBD1. There are 13 residues in the CDR3. The ends lost 1 base at V and 9 bases at J; junction bases unmatched: 4. Germline CDR1 ENHRY, CDR2 SYGVKD. In nucleotides, the CDR3 is TGTGCCATCAGTGAGTTGCAGGGGGACACGCAGTATTTT. It codes for CAISELQGDTQYF.

This clonotype was picked up a small number of times. The chain combines TRBV3-1 with TRBJ1-2, with D uncertain. This CDR3 region has 17 residues. CDR1 is LGHDT, CDR2 YNNKEL, per germline (reference sequence). V lost 4 bases and J 4 bases, leaving 22 bases between the germline ends. CDR3 coding DNA: TGTGCCAGCAGCCCCCAACCGTCGGTGGAAAGAGGCTATGGCTACACCTTC. This encodes CASSPQPSVERGYGYTF.

Note on this clonotype: Relative to the germline gene, one junction end is altered; a read error may explain this. The chain employs TRBV10-3 and TRBJ1-2; 9 bases are a match to TRBD1. The CDR3 extends over 14 amino acids. Per the germline V gene, CDR1 is ENHRY and CDR2 is SYGVKD. CDR3 bases: TGTGCCAGCAGTTACTCGACAGGGGGGTATGGCTACACCTTC. The encoded protein is CASSYSTGGYGYTF.

The CDR3 bases are TGTGCCGTCTCGAGGGGACGTACTAACTATGGCTACACCTTC. Its translation is CAVSRGRTNYGYTF. The chain couples TRBV10-3 to TRBJ1-2, with a tentative D call TRBD1 (5 bases). Between the trimmed V and J ends, which lost 11 bases and 0 bases, there was a span of 16 bases. The CDR3 totals 14 residues. Germline V lookup: CDR1 ENHRY, CDR2 SYGVKD.

The chain carries TRBV7-6 and TRBJ2-2, with D possibly TRBD2 on 6 matching bases. This CDR3 is built from 14 residues. CDR1 is SGHVS, CDR2 FNYEAQ, per germline. Deletions cut 5 bases from V and 6 bases from J, with 13 bases between. CDR3 in amino acids: CASSRDRRAGELFF. The CDR3 nucleotides are TGTGCCAGCAGCCGCGACCGGAGGGCCGGGGAGCTGTTTTTT.

This clonotype was seen ten or more times. The chain joins TRBV4-1 to TRBJ2-7, with TRBD1 matching over 7 bases. The CDR3 runs to 15 residues. From germline, CDR1 is MGHRA and CDR2 YSYEKL. With V trimmed by 2 bases and J by 0 bases, 4 bases remained unmatched. CDR3 amino acids: CASSQLQGSSYEQYF. The CDR3 nucleotides are TGCGCCAGCAGCCAACTACAGGGGAGCTCCTACGAGCAGTACTTC.

The table lists this clonotype with many counts. The V call is TRBV24-1, the J call TRBJ2-2; no reliable D call. V was pared by 6 bases and J by 0 bases, with 7 bases between. The CDR3 contains 14 residues. CDR1 is KGHDR, CDR2 SFDVKD, per germline. CDR3 nucleotides: TGTGCCACCAGTAAATCTTCGAACACCGGGGAGCTGTTTTTT. Translated: CATSKSSNTGELFF.

Comment on this clonotype: This may stem from a read error, because a much larger clone lies one nucleotide away. This chain connects TRBV3-1 to TRBJ1-2, with D perhaps TRBD1 (6 bases). Germline V gene data show CDR1 as LGHDT and CDR2 as YNNKEL (reference sequence). This CDR3 region has 14 residues. Trimming removed 7 bases at V and 7 bases at J, with 19 bases between. CDR3 sequence: CASTAAQGQCGYTF. In DNA form, the CDR3 reads TGTGCCAGCACAGCCGCACAGGGTCAGTGTGGCTACACCTTC. The whole variable domain, filled in from reference TRBV3-1 and TRBJ1-2, reads DTAVSQTPKYLVTQMGNDKSIKCEQNLGHDTMYWYKQDSKKFLKIMFSYNNKELIINETVPNRFSPKSPDKAHLNLHINSLELGDSAVYFCASTAAQGQCGYTFGSGTRLTVV.

The CDR3 sequence: CASRTTGADYGYTF. The CDR3 DNA is TGTGCCAGCAGGACCACAGGGGCGGACTATGGCTACACCTTC. This chain joins TRBV6-1 and TRBJ1-2, with 7 nucleotides matching TRBD1. The junction had 7 bases not matched to a gene; V was cut back by 6 bases and J by 3 bases. The CDR3 contains 14 residues. Germline assignment: CDR1 MNHNS and CDR2 SASEGT.

This clonotype was seen ten or more times. The chain joins TRBV6-2 or TRBV6-3 to TRBJ1-2, with 7 nucleotides matching TRBD1. CDR1 is MNHEY, CDR2 SVGEGT, per germline. The CDR3 runs 15 residues. The ends lost 2 bases at V and 2 bases at J; junction bases unmatched: 5. The CDR3, as DNA: TGTGCCAGCAGTTACGGAACAGGGGTGAACTATGGCTACACCTTC. Its protein is CASSYGTGVNYGYTF.

This clonotype came up many times. The chain links TRBV5-1 to TRBJ1-5; D is ambiguous. V was pared by 1 base and J by 4 bases, with 6 bases between. The CDR3 covers 13 residues. Germline V lookup: CDR1 SGHRS, CDR2 YFSETQ. This CDR3 reads CASSLRENQPQHF. For the CDR3, the DNA is TGCGCCAGCAGCTTGCGAGAGAATCAGCCCCAGCATTTT.

V usage is TRBV15 and J usage is TRBJ1-1, with D possibly being TRBD1 (5 bases). This CDR3 has 15 amino acids. Deletions cut 5 bases from V and 1 base from J, with 14 bases between. Germline V gene data show CDR1 as LNHNV and CDR2 as YYDKDF (reference sequence). CDR3 nucleotides: TGTGCCACCAGCGTTCCGGGACTAGGGAACACTGAAGCTTTCTTT. This sequence encodes CATSVPGLGNTEAFF. The variable domain in full, completed from reference TRBV15 and TRBJ1-1, reads DAMVIQNPRYQVTQFGKPVTLSCSQTLNHNVMYWYQQKSSQAPKLLFHYYDKDFNNEADTPDNFQSRRPNTSFCFLDIRSPGLGDTAMYLCATSVPGLGNTEAFFGQGTRLTVV.

This clonotype was counted ten times or more. The chain recombines TRBV20-1 with TRBJ2-1; no reliable D call. V lost 6 bases, J lost 5 bases, and 11 bases lay in between. The CDR3 is made up of 12 amino acids. Looked up from germline, CDR1 is DFQATT and CDR2 is SNEGSKA (reference sequence). The CDR3 nucleotides are TGCAGTGCCCTTTTGACACACAATGAGCAGTTCTTC. This gives the protein CSALLTHNEQFF.

This clonotype was detected many times. J is TRBJ2-1 and V is TRBV7-2, with D tentatively TRBD1 or TRBD2 (5 bases each). Germline-derived CDR1 and CDR2 are SGHTA and FQGNSA. Trimming pared 4 bases from V and 4 bases from J, leaving 14 bases between. The CDR3 consists of 15 residues. The CDR3 sequence is CASSSGRGKYNEQFF. The CDR3 region has the DNA TGTGCCAGCAGCTCGGGACGGGGAAAATACAATGAGCAGTTCTTC.

The chain couples TRBV2 to TRBJ1-4; D gene unclear. Germline CDR1 SNHLY, CDR2 FYNNEI. CDR3 length equals 12 residues. With 4 bases removed from V and 12 bases from J, the gap between germline ends came to 12 bases. CDR3 protein: CASSGQGIELFF. CDR3 sequence (DNA): TGTGCCAGCAGTGGACAAGGGATTGAACTGTTTTTT.

A few counts support this clonotype. The chain links TRBV7-2 to TRBJ2-1; tentative D call: TRBD2 (7 bases). Germline V lookup: CDR1 SGHTA, CDR2 FQGNSA. V lost 8 bases and J lost 6, with 11 bases in between. This CDR3 comprises 12 residues. The CDR3, as DNA: TGTGCCAGCCAAGGGGGGGGCAATGAGCAGTTCTTC. It translates to CASQGGGNEQFF. Supplemented by reference TRBV7-2 and TRBJ2-1, the full variable domain reads GAGVSQSPSNKVTEKGKDVELRCDPISGHTALYWYRQSLGQGLEFLIYFQGNSAPDKSGLPSDRFSAERTGGSVSTLTIQRTQQEDSAVYLCASQGGGNEQFFGPGTRLTVL.

Comment on this clonotype: The junction shows a germline mismatch at one end, possibly a read error. The chain has TRBV7-2 and TRBJ1-2, with 9 bases aligning to TRBD1. Germline CDR1 and CDR2: SGHTA and FQGNSA. The CDR3 sequence is 13 residues long. The CDR3 nucleotides read TGTGCCAGCAGCTCGGGACAGGGCTATGACTACACCTTC. Protein sequence: CASSSGQGYDYTF.

The V gene is TRBV7-8, the J gene TRBJ2-5; no clear D gene. The germline CDR1 and CDR2 sequences are SGHVS and FQNEAQ. Trimming pared 5 bases from V and 4 bases from J, leaving 17 bases between. This CDR3 has 15 residues. The CDR3 reads CASSLGGSVGETQYF. CDR3 nucleotides: TGTGCCAGCAGCCTAGGCGGCAGCGTGGGAGAGACCCAGTACTTC.

This clonotype was seen a single time. The junction departs from germline at one end; a sequencing error may be responsible. This chain connects TRBV5-1 to TRBJ2-3, with TRBD2 matching over 10 bases. Per the germline V gene, CDR1 is SGHRS and CDR2 is YFSETQ. The CDR3 runs to 15 residues. This chain's CDR3 is CASSLASGGADTQYF. As DNA, the CDR3 is TGCGCCAGCAGCTTGGCTAGCGGGGGCGCAGATACGCAGTACTTT. The variable domain in full, completed from reference TRBV5-1 and TRBJ2-3, reads KAGVTQTPRYLIKTRGQQVTLSCSPISGHRSVSWYQQTPGQGLQFLFEYFSETQRNKGNFPGRFSGRQFSNSRSEMNVSTLELGDSALYLCASSLASGGADTQYFGPGTRLTVL.

The V and J genes are TRBV7-9 and TRBJ1-5; tentative D call: TRBD1 (6 bases). CDR1 is SEHNR and CDR2 is FQNEAQ in the germline V gene (reference sequence). V gave up 7 bases and J gave up 1 base, with 14 bases separating them. The CDR3 length is 15 residues. The CDR3, as DNA: TGTGCCAGCACCGAGGACAGCGGGAGCAATCAGCCCCAGCATTTT. It codes for CASTEDSGSNQPQHF.